A single sample is the source of the 27 T cell receptor beta chains below, sequenced in a study of T cell repertoires in cytomegalovirus infection. A single record per CDR3 protein comes from TCRdb applying MiXCR to the reads. The data show approximately 140,000 distinct CDR3 sequences, 5% to 6.5% seen once. Sequencing used PBMCs. Receptor source: a human donor in good health (CMV status not recorded). Some clones in this sample may be carry-over from other donors' samples.

This clonotype was recorded at least ten times. The V and J genes are TRBV7-8 and TRBJ2-5; TRBD2 matches 7 bases. Germline loops: CDR1 SGHVS, CDR2 FQNEAQ. The CDR3 loop spans 16 amino acids. J was trimmed by 4 bases and V by 7 bases; bases with no gene match: 15. In nucleotides, the CDR3 is TGTGCCAGCACCCCCGAGAGACTAGCAGCTCCAGAGACCCAGTACTTC. Amino acid sequence: CASTPERLAAPETQYF.

This clonotype has only a few counts. The gene calls are TRBV10-3 and TRBJ2-1; perhaps TRBD2 as D (6 bases). The V gene's germline CDR1 is ENHRY and CDR2 SYGVKD. CDR3 size: 13 residues. V lost 10 bases to trimming and J lost 7 bases, with 17 bases between them. As DNA, the CDR3 is TGTGCCACTGGGGGGACCAGACAAAATGAGCAGTTCTTC. Its translation: CATGGTRQNEQFF.

This clonotype was recorded at least ten times. The chain links TRBV28 to TRBJ1-2; 7 positions match TRBD1. CDR1 MDHEN and CDR2 SYDVKM come from the germline V gene. The V gene end was trimmed by 7 bases and the J gene end by 7 bases; junction bases not matched to a gene: 9. The CDR3 loop spans 13 amino acids. The CDR3 here is CASTSDRESGYTF. CDR3 nucleotides: TGTGCCAGCACCAGCGACAGGGAGAGTGGCTACACCTTC.

By sample share, this clonotype is medium-sized. V and J are TRBV7-8 and TRBJ2-5; D might be TRBD1 (5 bases). The CDR3 runs to 17 residues. Germline CDR1 SGHVS, CDR2 FQNEAQ. Trimming took 1 base from V and 4 from J, leaving 19 bases between them. The CDR3 coding sequence is TGTGCCAGCAGCTTAGGCGACAGAGCAATCCTTCGAGAGACCCAGTACTTC. It specifies CASSLGDRAILRETQYF.

This chain uses TRBV19 with TRBJ1-1; D not resolved. Trimming left V 10 bases short and J 1 base short, with 7 bases between. This CDR3 is 11 amino acids long. The germline gives CDR1 LNHDA, CDR2 SQIVND (reference sequence). This CDR3 reads CATRQNTEAFF. CDR3 bases: TGTGCCACCCGACAGAACACTGAAGCTTTCTTT.

This clonotype came up many times. This sequence joins TRBV7-2 and TRBJ2-6, with TRBD2 identical over 8 bases. V lost 5 bases and J lost 3; bases outside the gene matches: 9. This CDR3 region has 17 residues. CDR1 and CDR2 from the germline V gene are SGHTA and FQGNSA. As DNA, the CDR3 is TGTGCCAGCAGCCGTGCTGGGACTAGACATGGGGCCAACGTCCTGACTTTC. Protein product: CASSRAGTRHGANVLTF.

This clonotype was observed at least ten times. The V gene is TRBV7-3, the J gene TRBJ2-7; D remains ambiguous. Germline CDR1 is SGHTA and CDR2 is FQGTGA. Deletions cut 1 base from V and 3 bases from J, with 7 bases between. This CDR3 region has 13 residues. The DNA for the CDR3 is TGTGCCAGCAGCTTAAGCTCAGGCTACGAGCAGTACTTC. Residues: CASSLSSGYEQYF.

The chain links TRBV4-3 to TRBJ1-1, with a tentative D call TRBD1 (6 bases). Deletions cut 2 bases from V and 3 bases from J, with 10 bases between. CDR3 length: 14 amino acids. Per germline, CDR1 LGHNA and CDR2 YSLEER. The CDR3 DNA follows: TGCGCCAGCAGCCAAACCTCAGGGGACACTGAAGCTTTCTTT. This codes for CASSQTSGDTEAFF.

This clonotype showed up many times. The V and J genes are TRBV12-5 and TRBJ1-1, with TRBD1 identical over 7 bases. After removal of 5 bases from V and 2 bases from J, the junction contained 8 bases not matched to a gene. CDR1 and CDR2 from the germline V gene are LGHNT and FRNRAP. CDR3 size: 15 residues. The CDR3 here is CASGLGTATNTEAFF. The CDR3 coding sequence is TGTGCTAGTGGTCTTGGGACAGCAACCAACACTGAAGCTTTCTTT.

This clonotype was picked up many times. The genes are TRBV7-8 and TRBJ2-4, with D unclear. The CDR3 runs to 16 residues. V shed 4 bases and J shed 0 bases, with 13 bases lying between them. Germline CDR1 is SGHVS and CDR2 is FQNEAQ. The CDR3 DNA is TGTGCCAGCAGCTCACGGCTACTTCTAGCCAAAAACATTCAGTACTTC. This codes for CASSSRLLLAKNIQYF. Variable domain in full (rest from reference TRBV7-8 and TRBJ2-4): GAGVSQSPRYKVAKRGQDVALRCDPISGHVSLFWYQQALGQGPEFLTYFQNEAQLDKSGLPSDRFFAERPEGSVSTLKIQRTQQEDSAVYLCASSSRLLLAKNIQYFGAGTRLSVL.

The rearrangement joins TRBV7-2 to TRBJ2-2; D is perhaps TRBD1 (7 bases). The CDR3 contains 16 residues. V gave up 5 bases and J gave up 6 bases, with 19 bases separating them. CDR1 and CDR2 from the germline V gene are SGHTA and FQGNSA. The chain's CDR3 is CASSLSRQGGAGELFF. CDR3 DNA sequence: TGTGCCAGCAGCCTCTCCCGACAGGGAGGCGCCGGGGAGCTGTTTTTT.

This clonotype was seen many times. The chain combines TRBV7-2 with TRBJ1-1; D is ambiguous. The CDR3 is made up of 16 amino acids. Trimming left V 1 base short and J 4 bases short, with 16 bases between. Germline CDR1 SGHTA, CDR2 FQGNSA. CDR3 amino acids: CASSLVVSPASTEAFF. The DNA for the CDR3 is TGTGCCAGCAGCTTAGTCGTCTCGCCGGCGAGCACTGAAGCTTTCTTT.

V usage is TRBV7-8 and J usage is TRBJ2-3, with unresolved D. V was trimmed by 2 bases and J by 4 bases, leaving 16 bases between them. Germline values: CDR1 SGHVS, CDR2 FQNEAQ. The CDR3 has 16 amino acids. CDR3 nucleotides: TGTGCCAGCAGCTTAATTCTCGCCACACGCTCAGATACGCAGTATTTT. Translated, it gives CASSLILATRSDTQYF. The entire variable domain, with the rest obtained from reference TRBV7-8 and TRBJ2-3, is as follows: GAGVSQSPRYKVAKRGQDVALRCDPISGHVSLFWYQQALGQGPEFLTYFQNEAQLDKSGLPSDRFFAERPEGSVSTLKIQRTQQEDSAVYLCASSLILATRSDTQYFGPGTRLTVL.

This clonotype was recorded at least ten times. The chain has TRBV7-3 and TRBJ2-2; D remains unclear. Germline V gene data show CDR1 as SGHTA and CDR2 as FQGTGA. Trimming took off 0 bases at V and 3 bases at J, with 2 bases between the two ends. CDR3 length equals 13 residues. Written as DNA, the CDR3 is TGTGCCAGCAGCTTAACTTACACCGGGGAGCTGTTTTTT. Its protein product is CASSLTYTGELFF.

This clonotype has more than one count but fewer than ten. The junction departs from germline at one end; a sequencing error may be responsible. The chain has TRBV4-1 and TRBJ1-6; D unclear. This CDR3 is 19 amino acids long. Germline CDR1 reads MGHRA; CDR2 reads YSYEKL. CDR3 in DNA: TGTGCCAGCAGCTCCGAAGGAATAGGAGGCGAGCCTTATAATTCACCCCTCCACTTT. As protein: CASSSEGIGGEPYNSPLHF.

This clonotype was detected many times. This chain links TRBV15 with TRBJ1-5, with D uncertain. Germline V gene data show CDR1 as LNHNV and CDR2 as YYDKDF (reference sequence). Trimming left V 1 base short and J 8 bases short, with 12 bases between. The CDR3 runs to 14 residues. The CDR3 spells CATSRAAGFEPQHF. The CDR3 nucleotides read TGTGCCACCAGCAGAGCAGCGGGCTTCGAGCCCCAGCATTTT.

The chain employs TRBV28 and TRBJ1-2; 11 nucleotides align to TRBD1. This CDR3 contains 17 residues. V gave up 2 bases and J gave up 4 bases; unmatched junction bases: 9. From germline, CDR1 is MDHEN and CDR2 SYDVKM. The CDR3 spells CASSLDAGQGGLYGYTF. The CDR3 DNA reads TGTGCCAGCAGTTTAGACGCGGGACAGGGGGGACTCTATGGCTACACCTTC.

Ten or more counts support this clonotype. This chain links TRBV7-2 with TRBJ2-7; 9 positions agree with TRBD2. CDR3 length: 18 residues. Germline V gives CDR1 SGHTA, CDR2 FQGNSA. J gave up 4 bases and V 1 base, and 14 bases lay outside the gene matches. This CDR3 is CASSLVRSGGLVGYEQYF. The CDR3 coding sequence is TGTGCCAGCAGCTTAGTTCGTAGCGGGGGACTGGTAGGGTACGAGCAGTACTTC.

Ten or more counts support this clonotype. The CDR3 loop reads CASSSLRAPVHGELFF. The CDR3 DNA reads as TGTGCCAGCAGCTCACTCCGGGCCCCGGTCCACGGGGAGCTGTTTTTT. The chain links TRBV11-3 to TRBJ2-2; no definite D call. Germline CDR1 is SGHNT and CDR2 is YENEEA. Trimming took off 4 bases at V and 7 bases at J, with 19 bases between the two ends. The CDR3 loop spans 16 amino acids.

This clonotype has at least ten counts. The J gene is TRBJ1-2, the V gene TRBV19; TRBD1 aligns across 7 bases. Germline values: CDR1 LNHDA, CDR2 SQIVND (reference sequence). The V gene end was trimmed by 7 bases and the J gene end by 8 bases; junction bases not matched to a gene: 7. CDR3 size: 12 residues. CDR3 DNA: TGTGCCAGTACCTTGGACAGGCAGGGCTACACCTTC. It specifies CASTLDRQGYTF. The full variable domain, completed using reference TRBV19 and TRBJ1-2, is DGGITQSPKYLFRKEGQNVTLSCEQNLNHDAMYWYRQDPGQGLRLIYYSQIVNDFQKGDIAEGYSVSREKKESFPLTVTSAQKNPTAFYLCASTLDRQGYTFGSGTRLTVV.

This clonotype was observed many times. The rearrangement uses TRBV7-7 and TRBJ2-1; possible D gene TRBD2, 6 bases. Trimming took 5 bases from V and 8 from J, leaving 13 bases between them. Germline-derived CDR1 and CDR2 are SSHAT and FNYEAQ (reference sequence). The CDR3 is made up of 13 amino acids. CDR3 sequence reads: CASSPPSSDEQFF. The CDR3 DNA sequence: TGTGCCAGCAGCCCCCCATCTAGCGATGAGCAGTTCTTC.

The chain is built from TRBV7-9 and TRBJ2-1; possibly TRBD1 for D (6 bases). The germline V and J ends were trimmed by 8 bases and 10 bases, with 15 bases remaining between them. The length of the CDR3 is 12 residues. The germline V gene has CDR1 SEHNR and CDR2 FQNEAQ (reference sequence). CDR3 sequence (DNA): TGTGCCAGCGATACAGGGTTTCAGGAGCAGTTCTTC. It encodes CASDTGFQEQFF.

This clonotype was observed at least ten times. The chain combines TRBV11-1 with TRBJ1-1, with 7 nucleotides matching TRBD1. In germline, CDR1 is SGHAT, CDR2 FQDESV (reference sequence). This CDR3 spans 12 amino acids. With 5 bases clipped from V and 8 bases from J, the junction kept 5 bases outside the gene matches. CDR3 amino acids: CASSPDRDEAFF. In DNA form, the CDR3 reads TGTGCCAGCAGCCCAGACAGGGACGAAGCTTTCTTT.

This clonotype came up many times. The rearrangement links TRBV4-2 to TRBJ1-1; D unclear. CDR3 size: 11 residues. The germline V gene has CDR1 LGHNA and CDR2 YNFKEQ. Trimming removed 1 base at V and 8 bases at J, with 5 bases between. The CDR3 loop reads CASSQGYEAFF. The CDR3, as DNA: TGTGCCAGCAGCCAAGGGTACGAAGCTTTCTTT.

This clonotype has a count of ten or more. The chain uses TRBV12-3 or TRBV12-4 and TRBJ1-2, with D hard to call. This CDR3 has 13 amino acids. V shed 8 bases and J shed 5 bases, with 15 bases lying between them. CDR3 bases: TGTGCCAGCCGAGAGAATCGAGCTTATGGCTACACCTTC. This translates into CASRENRAYGYTF.

The chain is built from TRBV29-1 and TRBJ2-1; D call uncertain. The V end lost 4 bases, the J end lost 10 bases, and 8 bases lay between the germline ends. In germline, CDR1 is SQVTM, CDR2 ANQGSEA. The CDR3 contains 10 residues. The CDR3 DNA reads TGCAGCGTTGGGACCCTGGAGCAGTTCTTC. Translation: CSVGTLEQFF.

The sample holds many counts of this clonotype. The chain is built from TRBV19 and TRBJ2-3; D may be TRBD1 or TRBD2 (6 bases each). The germline gives CDR1 LNHDA, CDR2 SQIVND (reference sequence). The V end was cut by 3 bases, the J end by 4 bases, with 11 bases between. The CDR3 length is 14 residues. The CDR3 spells CASSMYREADTQYF. DNA of the CDR3: TGTGCCAGTAGTATGTACAGGGAGGCAGATACGCAGTATTTT.